The 2 T cell receptor beta chains in this list originate from one sample, sequenced in a study of OX40 agonist ivuxolimab in advanced cancers. Data came from immunoSEQ multiplex PCR; TCRdb stores just in-frame clones and leaves some out. The table shows approximately 19,000 clones, with about 83% occurring only once. The sample consisted of CD4+ or CD8+ T cells sorted from blood, taken in a trial of the OX40 agonist ivuxolimab. These TCRs come from an adult with an advanced solid tumor such as melanoma, head and neck, liver or kidney cancer.

This clone was observed a single time. The chain carries TRBV28 and TRBJ1-5; perhaps TRBD1 as D (6 bases). The length of the CDR3 is 15 residues. V lost 7 bases to trimming and J lost 11 bases, with 24 bases between them. Germline V gene data show CDR1 as MDHEN and CDR2 as SYDVKM. The CDR3 protein is CASTELTFSPGAQHF. For the CDR3, the DNA is TGTGCCAGCACCGAACTGACTTTTTCCCCAGGGGCCCAGCATTTT.

This clone was observed once. This rearrangement joins TRBV4-1 to TRBJ2-3; 7 positions match TRBD1. Germline-derived CDR1 and CDR2 are MGHRA and YSYEKL. CDR3 length: 17 amino acids. The trim removed 0 bases at V and 4 bases at J, leaving 10 bases unmatched. Written as DNA, the CDR3 is TGCGCCAGCAGCCAAGATGGAAGGGACAGAACACCAGATACGCAGTATTTT. Translation: CASSQDGRDRTPDTQYF.